The 26 T cell receptor beta chains below all came from one sample that was sequenced in a study of blood T cell repertoires in COVID-19. The assay was immunoSEQ multiplex PCR, and TCRdb's table has in-frame clones only and misses some. Among 250,000 or so clones listed, about four fifths were seen once. Sequencing used peripheral blood. The receptors come from a man aged 80 or over with acute or convalescent COVID-19.

This sequence joins TRBV7-3 and TRBJ2-2; weak D call: TRBD2 (6 bases). The CDR3 runs to 17 residues. V was shortened by 4 bases and J by 1 base, with 16 bases between the two germline ends. Germline lookup yields CDR1 SGHTA and CDR2 FQGTGA. CDR3 bases: TGTGCCAGCAGCTCCTACCCGCGGGACGGGAACACCGGGGAGCTGTTTTTT. It is translated as CASSSYPRDGNTGELFF. Together with reference TRBV7-3 and TRBJ2-2, the CDR3 gives the full variable domain: GAGVSQTPSNKVTEKGKYVELRCDPISGHTALYWYRQSLGQGPEFLIYFQGTGAADDSGLPNDRFFAVRPEGSVSTLKIQRTERGDSAVYLCASSSYPRDGNTGELFFGEGSRLTVL.

The DNA for the CDR3 is TGCGCCAGCAGTGAGGTAGAAGCGAGCTCTGGAAACACCATATATTTT. Translation: CASSEVEASSGNTIYF. The V call is TRBV10-2, the J call TRBJ1-3; D remains unclear. The CDR3 contains 16 residues. CDR1 is WSHSY, CDR2 SAAADI, per germline. The ends were cut back, 2 bases at V and 0 bases at J, with 11 bases in the middle.

CDR3 nucleotides: TGTGCCTGGACCCTACAGAGCGGGAGGGCCGGGAATGAGCAGTTCTTC. This translates into CAWTLQSGRAGNEQFF. The chain uses TRBV30 and TRBJ2-1, with TRBD2 matching over 10 bases. There are 16 residues in the CDR3. Germline trimming cut 4 bases from V and 7 bases from J; bases unmatched to any gene: 13. The germline CDR1 and CDR2 sequences are GTSNPN and SVGIG (reference sequence).

The chain recombines TRBV5-1 with TRBJ1-3, with D perhaps TRBD1 (5 bases). Trimming left V 0 bases short and J 0 bases short, with 16 bases between. This CDR3 comprises 18 residues. Per the germline V gene, CDR1 is SGHRS and CDR2 is YFSETQ. The CDR3 DNA sequence: TGCGCCAGCAGCTTGGGGTTGATAGGGGCGTCCTCTGGAAACACCATATATTTT. It encodes CASSLGLIGASSGNTIYF. Drawing the rest from reference TRBV5-1 and TRBJ1-3, the complete variable domain is KAGVTQTPRYLIKTRGQQVTLSCSPISGHRSVSWYQQTPGQGLQFLFEYFSETQRNKGNFPGRFSGRQFSNSRSEMNVSTLELGDSALYLCASSLGLIGASSGNTIYFGEGSWLTVV.

This clone was counted a few times. CDR3 sequence (DNA): TGTGCCAGTAGACAGGCCTCGGCCTACGAGCAGTACTTC. This gives the protein CASRQASAYEQYF. V and J are TRBV19 and TRBJ2-7, with a tentative D call TRBD1 (5 bases). The CDR3 runs to 13 residues. Trimming pared 6 bases from V and 2 bases from J, leaving 11 bases between. CDR1 is LNHDA and CDR2 is SQIVND in the germline V gene (reference sequence).

This chain connects TRBV2 to TRBJ1-5; 7 bases line up with TRBD1. Germline values: CDR1 SNHLY, CDR2 FYNNEI. V gave up 7 bases and J gave up 4 bases; unmatched junction bases: 7. The CDR3 totals 14 residues. This CDR3 reads CASKRQGGNQPQHF. The CDR3 DNA follows: TGTGCCAGCAAAAGACAGGGAGGAAATCAGCCCCAGCATTTT.

This clone was seen only a few times. In DNA form, the CDR3 reads TGTGCCAGTAGTATGACAGCTAACTATGGCTACACCTTC. It encodes CASSMTANYGYTF. This chain joins TRBV19 and TRBJ1-2; TRBD1 is a possible D gene (5 bases). Germline CDR1 LNHDA, CDR2 SQIVND (reference sequence). Trimming took off 3 bases at V and 0 bases at J, with 5 bases between the two ends. The CDR3 is 13 residues long.

V is TRBV5-5 and J is TRBJ1-5; D is undetermined. V was shortened by 2 bases and J by 0 bases, with 6 bases between the two germline ends. The CDR3 loop spans 14 amino acids. The germline CDR1 and CDR2 sequences are SGHKS and YYEKEE (reference sequence). CDR3 sequence (DNA): TGTGCCAGCAGCTTTCGAGATAGCAATCAGCCCCAGCATTTT. Translating it yields CASSFRDSNQPQHF.

The genes are TRBV9 and TRBJ1-3; 9 nucleotides align to TRBD1. Germline V gene lookup returns CDR1 SGDLS and CDR2 YYNGEE. V lost 0 bases to trimming and J lost 7 bases; unmatched junction nucleotides: 8. CDR3 length: 16 amino acids. The CDR3 loop reads CASSVVPTGGSNTIYF. CDR3 nucleotides: TGTGCCAGCAGCGTAGTCCCTACAGGGGGCTCGAACACCATATATTTT.

The rearrangement joins TRBV3-1 (or the pseudogene TRBV3-2) to TRBJ2-5; 14 bases match TRBD2. V was clipped by 1 base and J by 4 bases; unmatched bases: 5. This CDR3 has 17 amino acids. Germline CDR1 is LGHDT and CDR2 is YNNKEL (reference sequence). The CDR3 reads CASSQVGLAGDRETQYF. CDR3 coding DNA: TGTGCCAGCAGCCAAGTGGGACTAGCGGGAGACCGAGAGACCCAGTACTTC.

The chain couples TRBV27 to TRBJ2-1; 9 bases align to TRBD1. This CDR3 region has 15 residues. CDR1 is MNHEY, CDR2 SMNVEV, per germline (reference sequence). The J segment lost 4 bases and the V segment lost 6 bases, leaving 7 bases of the junction unmatched. CDR3 sequence reads: CASSSRQGGYNEQFF. In DNA form, the CDR3 reads TGTGCCAGCAGCTCCCGACAGGGGGGTTACAATGAGCAGTTCTTC.

The V call is TRBV3-1 (or the pseudogene TRBV3-2), the J call TRBJ1-1; 11 positions agree with TRBD1. The CDR3 is 16 residues long. With V trimmed by 3 bases and J by 5 bases, 8 bases remained unmatched. Germline V gives CDR1 LGHDT, CDR2 YNNKEL (reference sequence). The CDR3, as DNA: TGTGCCAGCAGCCACCGGGACAGGGGGAGTGGAACTGAAGCTTTCTTT. This sequence encodes CASSHRDRGSGTEAFF.

This clone was seen once. The chain is built from TRBV27 and TRBJ1-2; D gene uncertain. V lost 6 bases, J lost 4 bases, and 15 bases lay in between. CDR3 length: 14 residues. Germline V gene sequence: CDR1 MNHEY, CDR2 SMNVEV (reference sequence). The CDR3 is CASSPPGWSYGYTF. The CDR3 DNA is TGTGCCAGCAGCCCCCCGGGGTGGAGCTATGGCTACACCTTC.

The rearrangement links TRBV7-9 to TRBJ1-2, with a weak D call TRBD1 (6 bases). The germline V gene encodes CDR1 SEHNR and CDR2 FQNEAQ (reference sequence). V was shortened by 0 bases and J by 5 bases, with 19 bases between the two germline ends. CDR3 size: 17 residues. The CDR3 region has the DNA TGTGCCAGCAGCTTAGCGCGGGGGGCGAGGAAAAATTATGGCTACACCTTC. Its translation: CASSLARGARKNYGYTF.

The chain joins TRBV6-1 to TRBJ1-3, with D unclear. The V gene lost 7 bases and the J gene lost 0 bases, with 10 bases spanning the gap. The CDR3 sequence is 14 residues long. Germline V gene data show CDR1 as MNHNS and CDR2 as SASEGT. CDR3 in DNA: TGTGCCAGCACGCGGGCGTTCTCTGGAAACACCATATATTTT. Residues: CASTRAFSGNTIYF.

This clone was counted between two and nine times. V is TRBV7-9 and J is TRBJ1-5; TRBD1 agrees at 8 bases. The germline CDR1 and CDR2 sequences are SEHNR and FQNEAQ (reference sequence). CDR3 size: 17 residues. V trimming: 5 bases; J trimming: 3 bases; junction bases outside the gene matches: 12. CDR3 in amino acids: CASSATTPTGDNQPQHF. CDR3 nucleotides: TGTGCCAGCAGCGCTACAACCCCGACAGGGGACAATCAGCCCCAGCATTTT.

The chain links TRBV9 to TRBJ1-1; tentatively, D is TRBD1 (5 bases). Between the trimmed V and J ends, which lost 0 bases and 4 bases, there was a span of 10 bases. The germline V gene has CDR1 SGDLS and CDR2 YYNGEE. CDR3 size: 14 residues. The CDR3 sequence: CASSVGGRGTEAFF. The DNA of the CDR3 is TGTGCCAGCAGCGTAGGGGGGAGGGGCACTGAAGCTTTCTTT.

The chain joins TRBV30 to TRBJ2-3, with a possible D match to TRBD2 (5 bases). Looked up from germline, CDR1 is GTSNPN and CDR2 is SVGIG (reference sequence). V was clipped by 8 bases and J by 3 bases, with 18 bases between them. The CDR3 totals 14 residues. CDR3 bases: TGTGCCCGTGGTGCGCCGGCGGGTACAGATACGCAGTATTTT. This encodes CARGAPAGTDTQYF.

Note on this clone: The same CDR3 is also encoded by other DNA sequences in this sample. The chain uses TRBV18 and TRBJ2-3; TRBD1 aligns across 9 bases. CDR3 length: 15 amino acids. From germline, CDR1 is KGHSH and CDR2 LQKENI. J gave up 3 bases and V 0 bases, and 1 base lay outside the gene matches. The CDR3 region is CASSPPGQGTDTQYF. The CDR3 bases are TGTGCCAGCTCACCACCGGGACAGGGAACAGATACGCAGTATTTT. The full variable domain, its missing parts supplied by reference TRBV18 and TRBJ2-3, is NAGVMQNPRHLVRRRGQEARLRCSPMKGHSHVYWYRQLPEEGLKFMVYLQKENIIDESGMPKERFSAEFPKEGPSILRIQQVVRGDSAAYFCASSPPGQGTDTQYFGPGTRLTVL.

The chain carries TRBV19 and TRBJ1-5; 8 bases are a match to TRBD1. Trimming took 5 bases from V and 3 from J; bases not matched to a gene: 3. There are 14 residues in the CDR3. Germline V lookup: CDR1 LNHDA, CDR2 SQIVND (reference sequence). The CDR3 DNA sequence: TGTGCCAGTAGTGCGGGACAGGTCAATCAGCCCCAGCATTTT. Translated, it gives CASSAGQVNQPQHF.

The chain couples TRBV9 to TRBJ1-2, with TRBD1 matching over 10 bases. Per the germline V gene, CDR1 is SGDLS and CDR2 is YYNGEE. V gave up 3 bases and J gave up 4 bases; unmatched junction bases: 12. The CDR3 is made up of 17 amino acids. Here the CDR3 reads CASSDRQGAPQGYGYTF. DNA of the CDR3: TGTGCCAGCAGCGACCGACAGGGGGCCCCCCAGGGCTATGGCTACACCTTC.

CDR3 in amino acids: CSAFLFDTQYF. The CDR3 DNA follows: TGCAGTGCTTTCCTTTTTGATACGCAGTATTTT. The genes are TRBV20-1 and TRBJ2-3; D gene uncertain. Trimming removed 5 bases from V and 6 bases from J, with 9 bases in between. The CDR3 extends over 11 amino acids. Per germline, CDR1 DFQATT and CDR2 SNEGSKA (reference sequence).

V usage is TRBV7-8 and J usage is TRBJ1-6; D ambiguous. The ends were cut back, 3 bases at V and 7 bases at J, with 10 bases in the middle. This CDR3 has 14 residues. CDR1 and CDR2 (germline): SGHVS, FQNEAQ. CDR3 residues: CASSLQIGNSPLHF. The CDR3 DNA is TGTGCCAGCAGCTTGCAAATCGGGAATTCACCCCTCCACTTT.

This clone has a handful of counts. The chain has TRBV5-5 and TRBJ1-5, with TRBD1 identical over 9 bases. The CDR3 extends over 14 amino acids. CDR1 SGHKS and CDR2 YYEKEE come from the germline V gene (reference sequence). V gave up 4 bases and J gave up 4 bases; unmatched junction bases: 3. CDR3 sequence (DNA): TGTGCCAGCAGCATCGGACAGGGGAATCAGCCCCAGCATTTT. Protein: CASSIGQGNQPQHF.

CDR3 nucleotides: TGTGCCTGGAGTCTTCGACAGGGTAATTCCTACGAGCAGTACTTC. Translating it yields CAWSLRQGNSYEQYF. This chain joins TRBV30 and TRBJ2-7; 7 bases line up with TRBD1. CDR3 length: 15 residues. CDR1 GTSNPN and CDR2 SVGIG come from the germline V gene (reference sequence). V trimming: 2 bases; J trimming: 1 base; junction bases outside the gene matches: 8.

The V gene is TRBV4-2, the J gene TRBJ2-2; TRBD2 agrees at 7 bases. There are 21 residues in the CDR3. V lost 0 bases and J lost 0; bases outside the gene matches: 16. CDR1 and CDR2 from the germline V gene are LGHNA and YNFKEQ. CDR3 sequence (DNA): TGTGCCAGCAGCCAAGAGTTGAGACTAGCTGTTTCGGTGGCGAACACCGGGGAGCTGTTTTTT. Its translation: CASSQELRLAVSVANTGELFF.